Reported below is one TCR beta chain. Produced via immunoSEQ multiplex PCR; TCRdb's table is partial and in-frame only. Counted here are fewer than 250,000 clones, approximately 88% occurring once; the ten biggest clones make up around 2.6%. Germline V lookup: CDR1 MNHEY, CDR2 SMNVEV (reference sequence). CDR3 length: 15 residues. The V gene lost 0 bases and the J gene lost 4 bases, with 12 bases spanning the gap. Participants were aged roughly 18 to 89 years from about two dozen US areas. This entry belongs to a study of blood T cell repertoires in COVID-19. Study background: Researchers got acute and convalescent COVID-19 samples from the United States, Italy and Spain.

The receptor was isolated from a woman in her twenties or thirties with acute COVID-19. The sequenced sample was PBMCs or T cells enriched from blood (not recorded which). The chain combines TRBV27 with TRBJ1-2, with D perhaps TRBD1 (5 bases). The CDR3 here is CASSLSAGWAYGYTF. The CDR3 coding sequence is TGTGCCAGCAGTTTATCGGCAGGGTGGGCCTATGGCTACACCTTC.